This is a list of T cell receptor beta chains from one sample in a study of Ad26.COV2.S vaccination and SARS-CoV-2 variants. Measured with immunoSEQ multiplex PCR; TCRdb has only the in-frame clones, and not every one. The repertoire consists of 150,000 to 200,000 clones, with around nine tenths occurring once and the leading ten covering about 5.9%. This specimen consisted of peripheral blood, obtained after recovery from COVID-19. Source of these receptors: a human donor who had recovered from COVID-19. Both conserved end residues are part of each CDR3. A D gene is named only where the DNA matches it firmly. Size is omitted from some rows. Given values are once, few, many or a class for expanded clones.

j_call v_call clone_size d_call cdr3_nt cdr3_aa
TRBJ2-3 TRBV20-1 . . TGCACTCCATCGGGGCCAGATACGCAGTATTTT CTPSGPDTQYF
TRBJ1-4 TRBV11-1 . . TGTGCCAGCAGGTCTGGATCGGACGAAAAACTGTTTTTT CASRSGSDEKLFF
TRBJ1-2 TRBV28 . . TGTGCCAGCAGCTATACCCGGGGTGGCTACACCTTC CASSYTRGGYTF
TRBJ2-7 TRBV11-3 . . TGTGCCAGCAGCCCCGACGGAGACTCCTACGAGCAGTACTTC CASSPDGDSYEQYF
TRBJ1-1 TRBV11-2 . . TGTGCCAGCAGCTTAGTGGCGGTAGGGGGACACACTGAAGCTTTCTTT CASSLVAVGGHTEAFF
TRBJ2-1 TRBV3-1/TRBV3-2 . TRBD1 TGTGCCAGCAGCCCCTCAGGGGGCTCCTACAATGAGCAGTTCTTC CASSPSGGSYNEQFF
TRBJ1-2 TRBV11-1 . . TGTGCCAGCAGCTCCGGGTCTTACTCCCTCTATGGCTACACCTTC CASSSGSYSLYGYTF
TRBJ2-2 TRBV3-1/TRBV3-2 . . TGTGCCAGCACCTCCACCGGGGAGCTGTTTTTT CASTSTGELFF
TRBJ2-7 TRBV6-4 many . TGTGCCAGCAATCCGAGACTCTACGAGCAGTACTTC CASNPRLYEQYF
TRBJ1-2 TRBV5-8 . TRBD1 TGTGCCAGCAGCGCGTGGGACAGGGGCCGAGGGAATGGCTACACCTTC CASSAWDRGRGNGYTF
TRBJ2-7 TRBV10-2 . TRBD2 TGCGCCAGCAGTGAAATCGCTAGCGGCTCCTACGAGCAGTACTTC CASSEIASGSYEQYF
TRBJ1-1 TRBV7-3 . . TGTGCCAGCAGCCAAGCCGGGGGCACTGAAGCTTTCTTT CASSQAGGTEAFF
TRBJ1-1 TRBV4-2 . . TGTGCCAGCAGCCAAGATTGGGGCTTCAGGACTGAAGCTTTCTTT CASSQDWGFRTEAFF
TRBJ2-7 TRBV5-1 . TRBD2 TGCGCCAGCAGCTTGGGGGGGGGCTCCTACGAGCAGTACTTC CASSLGGGSYEQYF
TRBJ1-1 TRBV30 . . TGTGCCTGGAGAATCACGGCAGGCCACACTGAAGCTTTCTTT CAWRITAGHTEAFF
TRBJ2-2 TRBV7-2 . TRBD2 TGTGCCAGCAGTACTTCCAGCGGGAGAGGCACCGGGGAGCTGTTTTTT CASSTSSGRGTGELFF
TRBJ1-2 TRBV3-1/TRBV3-2 . . TGTGCCAGCAGCCAAGAAAGTGGGCGGCGTGGCTACACCTTC CASSQESGRRGYTF
TRBJ1-4 TRBV23-1 . . TGCGCCAGCAGTCAATCCGCCGAGGGGGGGGAAAAACTGTTTTTT CASSQSAEGGEKLFF
TRBJ1-5 TRBV27 . . TGTGCCAGCAGCCCGGGACGGGGGAATCAGCCCCAGCATTTT CASSPGRGNQPQHF
TRBJ1-2 TRBV4-1 few TRBD1 TGCGCCAGCAGCCAATGGGGTACAGGGGAGGGTGGCTACACCTTC CASSQWGTGEGGYTF
TRBJ1-1 TRBV6-5 . . TGTGCCAGCAGTTACACCGGGATCCTAAACACTGAAGCTTTCTTT CASSYTGILNTEAFF
TRBJ2-5 TRBV5-1 . . TGCGCCAGCAGCTTGGAGTCGATGGCAGGGGAGACCCAGTACTTC CASSLESMAGETQYF
TRBJ1-1 TRBV13 . . TGTGCCAGCAGCTTTTTGGATGCGGGGGCCGTGGACGCTTTCTTT CASSFLDAGAVDAFF
TRBJ1-2 TRBV5-1 . TRBD1 TGCGCCAGCAGCTACATTCCGGGACAGGGTATGCTCTATGGCTACACCTTC CASSYIPGQGMLYGYTF
TRBJ2-7 TRBV21-1 . . TGTGCCAGCAGCAAACGTCTAGCGGGCTTCTCCTACGAGCAGTACTTC CASSKRLAGFSYEQYF
TRBJ1-1 TRBV19 . TRBD1 TGTGCCAGTAGTATGAGGGCGGGACAGATGGTGTATGAAGCTTTCTTT CASSMRAGQMVYEAFF
TRBJ2-3 TRBV3-1/TRBV3-2 . TRBD2 TGTGCCAGCAGCCATCGACTAGCGGGGATCACAGATACGCAGTATTTT CASSHRLAGITDTQYF
TRBJ2-1 TRBV9 . . TGTGCCAGCAGCGTAAGAGACAATGAGCAGTTCTTC CASSVRDNEQFF